This T cell receptor (beta chain) originates from a study of T cells in localized non-small cell lung cancer. Study-wide points: Uninvolved adjacent lung had the highest recorded T cell clonality, with tumor below it.

This CDR3 spans 15 amino acids. V lost 0 bases and J 3 bases, leaving 6 bases between the germline ends. Looked up from germline, CDR1 is MNHNY and CDR2 is SVGAGI (reference sequence). Using immunoSEQ multiplex PCR, the repertoire was profiled, and TCRdb retains in-frame clones only, with some absent. The sample has around 100,000 clones; approximately 86% are singletons. As concerns this clone: The target antigen is unknown.

The material sequenced was peripheral blood, taken before any cancer treatment. The chain recombines TRBV6-6 with TRBJ1-6, with no clear D. The clonotype was recovered from a man aged 40 to 70 with stage I squamous cell lung carcinoma. The CDR3 coding sequence is TGTGCCAGCAGTTACTCTGACAACTATAATTCACCCCTCCACTTT. Translated, it gives CASSYSDNYNSPLHF.